A single sample is the source of the 20 T cell receptor beta chains below, sequenced in a study of patients and donors after allogeneic stem cell transplantation (dated by TCRdb to 2020 to 2021). The protocol used for the library was RT-PCR. Sequencing relied on a NextSeq 550. The public sequencing data were trimmed at Q25 with fastp and processed into clonotypes with MiXCR by TCRdb, which kept only in-frame beta chains. CDR3 protein sequences are deduplicated, and each keeps its most common genes and DNA. The sample has about 210,000 distinct CDR3 sequences on record, over 30% of them singletons. The leading ten clones occupy around 10% of the sample. Material: blood, either unsorted or a sorted T cell fraction (not recorded which). The receptors were gathered from a human donor who was either an allogeneic HSCT recipient or a stem cell or donor lymphocyte infusion donor (not recorded which). It is not recorded whose cells these are; they may come from a transplant donor.

The J gene is TRBJ1-6, the V gene TRBV5-1; D gene unclear. The V gene's germline CDR1 is SGHRS and CDR2 YFSETQ. CDR3 length: 13 residues. Between the trimmed V and J ends, which lost 5 bases and 7 bases, there was a span of 10 bases. The CDR3 nucleotides are TGCGCCAGCAGAGGCTACGGAAATTCACCCCTCCACTTT. Its translation: CASRGYGNSPLHF.

The genes are TRBV4-2 and TRBJ1-3; D gene unclear. This CDR3 contains 16 residues. CDR1 is LGHNA and CDR2 is YNFKEQ in the germline V gene. The V end lost 4 bases, the J end lost 0 bases, and 13 bases lay between the germline ends. CDR3 loop: CASSRDARDSGNTIYF. The CDR3 nucleotides read TGTGCCAGCAGCCGCGACGCACGTGACTCTGGAAACACCATATATTTT.

The V call is TRBV29-1, the J call TRBJ2-1; D remains ambiguous. The CDR3 totals 13 residues. Germline lookup yields CDR1 SQVTM and CDR2 ANQGSEA. V dropped 4 bases and J dropped 1 base, with 8 bases sitting between them. This CDR3 reads CSVGRVSYNEQFF. CDR3 coding DNA: TGCAGCGTTGGTAGGGTTTCCTACAATGAGCAGTTCTTC.

The CDR3, as DNA: TGTGCCAGCAGCCCGGTCGGTCATCAGCCCCAGCATTTT. Protein: CASSPVGHQPQHF. This chain connects TRBV7-9 to TRBJ1-5; no definite D call. V was shortened by 5 bases and J by 5 bases, with 10 bases between the two germline ends. Germline values: CDR1 SEHNR, CDR2 FQNEAQ (reference sequence). The CDR3 extends over 13 amino acids.

The rearrangement links TRBV20-1 to TRBJ2-7; TRBD1 might be the D (5 bases). Trimming stripped 6 bases from V and 5 bases from J, with 14 bases between. CDR1 DFQATT and CDR2 SNEGSKA come from the germline V gene (reference sequence). There are 12 residues in the CDR3. CDR3 sequence: CSAPVRGHEQYF. Here the CDR3 DNA reads TGCAGTGCCCCCGTTAGGGGCCACGAGCAGTACTTC.

This chain links TRBV5-1 with TRBJ1-3; D is unresolved. Deletions cut 1 base from V and 2 bases from J, with 10 bases between. The CDR3 spans 15 residues. Germline CDR1 and CDR2: SGHRS and YFSETQ. The CDR3 spells CASSLRASTGNTIYF. CDR3 nucleotides: TGCGCCAGCAGCTTGCGAGCCAGTACTGGAAACACCATATATTTT.

This clonotype occurred a few times. The V gene is TRBV9, the J gene TRBJ1-1, with D perhaps matching TRBD1 (6 bases). Trimming left V 3 bases short and J 3 bases short, with 9 bases between. Germline lookup yields CDR1 SGDLS and CDR2 YYNGEE. The CDR3 extends over 13 amino acids. The CDR3 protein is CASSDRADTEAFF. The CDR3 DNA sequence: TGTGCCAGCAGCGACAGGGCCGACACTGAAGCTTTCTTT.

The sample holds one count of this clonotype. V usage is TRBV20-1 and J usage is TRBJ1-5, with 7 bases identical to TRBD1. The CDR3 is 15 residues long. Unmatched junction bases numbered 9, after V lost 5 bases and J lost 2 bases. Germline CDR1 reads DFQATT; CDR2 reads SNEGSKA (reference sequence). The CDR3 spells CSAQTQGKGNQPQHF. CDR3 in DNA: TGCAGTGCTCAAACACAGGGGAAAGGCAATCAGCCCCAGCATTTT.

In its sample, this clonotype was seen a few times. This chain uses TRBV5-6 with TRBJ1-2; D gene ambiguous. There are 14 residues in the CDR3. V lost 0 bases, J lost 0 bases, and 6 bases lay in between. Germline CDR1 SGHDT, CDR2 YYEEEE. CDR3 DNA sequence: TGTGCCAGCAGCTTGGCGGCAGCTAACTATGGCTACACCTTC. This gives the protein CASSLAAANYGYTF.

The V call is TRBV6-2 or TRBV6-3, the J call TRBJ2-5; D is perhaps TRBD1 or TRBD2 (5 bases each). CDR3 length equals 14 residues. Germline V CDR1 and CDR2: MNHEY, SVGEGT. V was clipped by 5 bases and J by 0 bases, with 10 bases between them. The CDR3 loop reads CASSRDGNQETQYF. Written as DNA, the CDR3 is TGTGCCAGCAGTAGGGACGGGAACCAAGAGACCCAGTACTTC.

The gene calls are TRBV5-1 and TRBJ1-2; a weak D match, TRBD1 (5 bases). The CDR3 is 15 residues long. Trimming stripped 1 base from V and 8 bases from J, with 18 bases between. Germline V lookup: CDR1 SGHRS, CDR2 YFSETQ. CDR3 protein: CASSLRERQGRGYTF. The CDR3 region has the DNA TGCGCCAGCAGCTTGAGAGAGCGGCAGGGAAGGGGCTACACCTTC.

The V gene is TRBV5-6, the J gene TRBJ2-6; D could derive from TRBD1 or TRBD2 (5 bases each). This CDR3 spans 16 amino acids. Looked up from germline, CDR1 is SGHDT and CDR2 is YYEEEE. V lost 5 bases and J 0 bases, leaving 12 bases between the germline ends. CDR3 residues: CASSPGPSSGANVLTF. CDR3 coding DNA: TGTGCCAGCAGTCCGGGACCTTCCTCTGGGGCCAACGTCCTGACTTTC.

The chain employs TRBV7-8 and TRBJ1-5; D might be TRBD1 (6 bases). CDR3 size: 17 residues. Germline V gene data show CDR1 as SGHVS and CDR2 as FQNEAQ. The V end was cut by 5 bases, the J end by 5 bases, with 22 bases between. In DNA, the CDR3 is TGTGCCAGCAGCACTGGGGGCAGTGGTGCAGGGGATCAGCCCCAGCATTTT. This encodes CASSTGGSGAGDQPQHF.

The gene calls are TRBV19 and TRBJ2-1; D remains unclear. CDR1 is LNHDA and CDR2 is SQIVND in the germline V gene (reference sequence). Trimming pared 6 bases from V and 8 bases from J, leaving 20 bases between. CDR3 length equals 15 residues. CDR3 amino acids: CASRGLVSHTDEQFF. The CDR3 DNA reads TGTGCCAGTAGGGGGTTAGTCTCCCACACGGATGAGCAGTTCTTC.

This clonotype came up a few times. This chain uses TRBV9 with TRBJ1-2, with D unclear. CDR1 and CDR2 (germline): SGDLS, YYNGEE. This CDR3 is 15 amino acids long. V was clipped by 0 bases and J by 2 bases, with 11 bases between them. CDR3 nucleotides: TGTGCCAGCAGCGTAGGTCGCACCCCAAACTATGGCTACACCTTC. Residues: CASSVGRTPNYGYTF.

This clonotype was found many times. The rearrangement joins TRBV19 to TRBJ1-1; maybe TRBD1 (6 bases). CDR1 is LNHDA, CDR2 SQIVND, per germline (reference sequence). CDR3 size: 14 residues. V was clipped by 2 bases and J by 1 base, with 8 bases between them. Written as DNA, the CDR3 is TGTGCCAGTAGTATAAACAGGGAGAACACTGAAGCTTTCTTT. It codes for CASSINRENTEAFF. The full variable domain, completed using reference TRBV19 and TRBJ1-1, is DGGITQSPKYLFRKEGQNVTLSCEQNLNHDAMYWYRQDPGQGLRLIYYSQIVNDFQKGDIAEGYSVSREKKESFPLTVTSAQKNPTAFYLCASSINRENTEAFFGQGTRLTVV.

The chain recombines TRBV10-3 with TRBJ1-1; TRBD1 might be the D (6 bases). This CDR3 contains 14 residues. Germline V CDR1 and CDR2: ENHRY, SYGVKD. The V and J ends lost 10 bases and 1 base respectively, with 16 bases between them. CDR3: CATKGGAGNTEAFF. The CDR3 region has the DNA TGTGCCACCAAAGGGGGGGCAGGGAACACTGAAGCTTTCTTT.

The chain uses TRBV20-1 and TRBJ2-1; TRBD1 matches 8 bases. The CDR3 length is 14 residues. The ends lost 1 base at V and 3 bases at J; junction bases unmatched: 2. From germline, CDR1 is DFQATT and CDR2 SNEGSKA (reference sequence). Here the CDR3 reads CSARGGTGYNEQFF. Written as DNA, the CDR3 is TGCAGTGCTAGAGGGGGGACAGGCTACAATGAGCAGTTCTTC.

The rearrangement links TRBV6-5 to TRBJ1-6; D is unresolved. The CDR3 is 17 amino acids. V lost 2 bases, J lost 11 bases, and 22 bases lay in between. CDR1 is MNHEY and CDR2 is SVGAGI in the germline V gene. CDR3 protein: CASSYDSRRAQRTPLHF. In nucleotides, the CDR3 is TGTGCCAGCAGTTACGATTCGAGGCGTGCTCAAAGGACACCCCTCCACTTT.

This chain joins TRBV2 and TRBJ1-4, with D possibly being TRBD1 (6 bases). The CDR3 runs 14 residues. V was cut by 5 bases and J by 2 bases, with 9 bases left in between. Per germline, CDR1 SNHLY and CDR2 FYNNEI. CDR3 protein: CASSSDRTNEKLFF. Written as DNA, the CDR3 is TGTGCCAGCAGTTCTGACAGGACTAATGAAAAACTGTTTTTT.